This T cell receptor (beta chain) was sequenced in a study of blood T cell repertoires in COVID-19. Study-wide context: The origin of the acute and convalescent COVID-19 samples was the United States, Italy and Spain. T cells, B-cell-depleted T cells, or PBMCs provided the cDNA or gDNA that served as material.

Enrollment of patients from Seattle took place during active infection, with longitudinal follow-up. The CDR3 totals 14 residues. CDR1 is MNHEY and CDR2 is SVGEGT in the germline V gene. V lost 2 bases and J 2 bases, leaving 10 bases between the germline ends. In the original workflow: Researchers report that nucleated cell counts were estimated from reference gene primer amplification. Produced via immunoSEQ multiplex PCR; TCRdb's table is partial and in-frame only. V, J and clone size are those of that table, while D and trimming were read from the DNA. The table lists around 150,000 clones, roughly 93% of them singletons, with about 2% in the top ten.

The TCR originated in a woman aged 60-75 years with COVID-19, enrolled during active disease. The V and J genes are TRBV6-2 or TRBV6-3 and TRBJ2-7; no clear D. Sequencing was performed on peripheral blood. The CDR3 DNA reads TGTGCCAGCAGTTACACCCCAACAACCTACGAGCAGTACTTC. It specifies CASSYTPTTYEQYF.